These T cell receptor beta chains were read from a single sample in a study of cytomegalovirus exposure and HLA in healthy donors. The data were produced by immunoSEQ multiplex PCR, yet TCRdb's version contains in-frame clones alone and is incomplete. The sample has about 340,000 clones; just over 85% are singletons. The sequenced material came from PBMCs. The receptors derive from a woman aged 18-29 years in good health and CMV-seronegative. Each CDR3 is given with its conserved first and last residue. A D gene is named only where the DNA matches it firmly. Clone size is stated in some rows and not others, as once, few, many or a class when expanded.

clone_size,j_call,v_call,d_call,cdr3_aa,cdr3_nt
-,TRBJ2-7,TRBV4-2,-,CASSQGGLSTSYEQYF,TGTGCCAGCAGCCAAGGCGGACTCTCTACCTCCTACGAGCAGTACTTC
-,TRBJ2-7,TRBV7-2,TRBD1,CASSPGTVSYEQYF,TGTGCCAGCAGCCCCGGGACAGTCTCCTACGAGCAGTACTTC
-,TRBJ2-7,TRBV4-1,-,CASSLRDGDREQYF,TGCGCCAGCAGCCTGCGGGACGGCGATCGGGAGCAGTACTTC
-,TRBJ1-1,TRBV9,TRBD1,CASSETGGNTEAFF,TGTGCCAGCAGCGAGACAGGGGGAAACACTGAAGCTTTCTTT
once,TRBJ2-1,TRBV7-6,TRBD2,CASSLAEPSGYNEQFF,TGTGCCAGCAGCTTAGCAGAGCCTAGCGGGTACAATGAGCAGTTCTTC
-,TRBJ1-2,TRBV18,-,CASSPSEQNYGYTF,TGTGCCAGCTCACCATCCGAACAGAACTATGGCTACACCTTC
-,TRBJ2-7,TRBV18,-,CASSPQGAYEQYF,TGTGCCAGCTCACCACAGGGGGCCTACGAGCAGTACTTC
-,TRBJ2-7,TRBV7-2,-,CASSSSKTRKESYEQYF,TGTGCCAGCAGCTCTAGCAAAACCCGAAAGGAATCCTACGAGCAGTACTTC
-,TRBJ2-3,TRBV5-1,TRBD2,CASSLDSGSATDTQYF,TGCGCCAGCAGCTTGGATAGCGGGAGCGCCACAGATACGCAGTATTTT
few,TRBJ2-7,TRBV4-2,TRBD2,CASSPRGGGGYVEQYF,TGTGCCAGCAGCCCCCGGGGGGGAGGGGGGTACGTAGAGCAGTACTTC
-,TRBJ2-7,TRBV18,TRBD2,CASSPLAGGSWQYF,TGTGCCAGCTCACCACTAGCGGGAGGGTCTTGGCAGTACTTC
-,TRBJ2-3,TRBV9,-,CASSAYRGGLEDTQYF,TGTGCCAGCAGCGCCTACAGGGGGGGACTTGAAGATACGCAGTATTTT
-,TRBJ2-1,TRBV7-9,TRBD1,CASSLAGTENNEQFF,TGTGCCAGCAGCTTAGCGGGGACAGAAAACAATGAGCAGTTCTTC
-,TRBJ2-7,TRBV7-2,-,CASSLPSGSYEQYF,TGTGCCAGCAGCTTACCCAGCGGCTCCTACGAGCAGTACTTC
many,TRBJ2-3,TRBV14,TRBD1,CASSQGQGRGTDTQYF,TGTGCCAGCAGCCAGGGACAGGGGAGGGGCACAGATACGCAGTATTTT
-,TRBJ2-7,TRBV28,TRBD2,CASSSPAASGFYEQYF,TGTGCCAGCAGTTCCCCCGCGGCTAGCGGGTTCTACGAGCAGTACTTC
-,TRBJ2-2,TRBV7-2,-,CASSPRRPNTGELFF,TGTGCCAGCAGCCCCCGGAGGCCGAACACCGGGGAGCTGTTTTTT
few,TRBJ1-1,TRBV10-3,-,CAISESIGRYTEAFF,TGTGCCATCAGTGAGTCGATAGGCAGGTACACTGAAGCTTTCTTT
-,TRBJ2-7,TRBV9,-,CASSVGGIRAYEQYF,TGTGCCAGCAGCGTAGGAGGGATTCGGGCCTACGAGCAGTACTTC
-,TRBJ2-3,TRBV6-5,TRBD1,CASNRDRGSDTQYF,TGTGCCAGCAACCGGGACAGGGGGTCAGATACGCAGTATTTT
-,TRBJ2-4,TRBV6-1,TRBD1,CASSEDRGAIQYF,TGTGCCAGCAGTGAGGACAGGGGAGCCATTCAGTACTTC
-,TRBJ2-7,TRBV19,TRBD1,CASSTSWTGESEQYF,TGTGCCAGTAGTACCTCCTGGACAGGGGAGTCCGAGCAGTACTTC
-,TRBJ2-2,TRBV11-3,TRBD2,CASSLRVTSDLDTGELFF,TGTGCCAGCAGCTTAAGGGTGACTAGCGATCTGGACACCGGGGAGCTGTTTTTT
-,TRBJ2-1,TRBV9,TRBD2,CASSVEGTSTHEQFF,TGTGCCAGCAGCGTAGAGGGGACTAGCACCCATGAGCAGTTCTTC
-,TRBJ1-2,TRBV4-3,-,CASSQDRGGYGYTF,TGCGCCAGCAGCCAAGATCGGGGGGGCTATGGCTACACCTTC
-,TRBJ1-4,TRBV9,-,CASSGPPGTTNEKLFF,TGTGCCAGCAGCGGGCCCCCGGGGACAACTAATGAAAAACTGTTTTTT
-,TRBJ2-3,TRBV27,TRBD2,CASSLSPVAGAGTDTQYF,TGTGCCAGCAGTTTATCCCCCGTAGCGGGAGCTGGCACAGATACGCAGTATTTT
-,TRBJ2-1,TRBV7-7,-,CASSLASDSSYNEQFF,TGTGCTAGCAGCTTGGCTAGCGATAGCTCCTACAATGAGCAGTTCTTC
-,TRBJ2-5,TRBV10-3,-,CAISESTPGRETQYF,TGTGCCATCAGTGAGTCAACCCCAGGGCGGGAGACCCAGTACTTC
-,TRBJ2-1,TRBV4-3,TRBD2,CASSQGGPEVAGAGEQFF,TGCGCCAGCAGCCAGGGGGGCCCGGAGGTAGCGGGAGCGGGGGAGCAGTTCTTC
-,TRBJ2-2,TRBV5-1,TRBD2,CASSKTVAGEGTAGELFF,TGCGCCAGCAGCAAGACCGTAGCGGGGGAGGGAACAGCCGGGGAGCTGTTTTTT
-,TRBJ2-2,TRBV11-3,-,CASSFDRLDGELFF,TGTGCCAGCAGCTTCGACAGGCTTGACGGGGAGCTGTTTTTT
-,TRBJ1-5,TRBV2,-,CASSEGGVGNQPQHF,TGTGCCAGCAGTGAGGGGGGGGTGGGTAATCAGCCCCAGCATTTT
-,TRBJ2-6,TRBV28,-,CASSGGSSGANVLTF,TGTGCCAGCAGTGGGGGCAGCTCTGGGGCCAACGTCCTGACTTTC
once,TRBJ2-5,TRBV28,-,CATYNRVQETQYF,TGTGCCACCTATAACAGGGTTCAAGAGACCCAGTACTTC
-,TRBJ1-2,TRBV27,-,CASSFSVSLIYGYTF,TGTGCCAGCAGTTTTTCTGTGTCACTTATCTATGGCTACACCTTC
-,TRBJ2-7,TRBV29-1,TRBD2,CSVLAGTGSYEQYF,TGCAGCGTATTAGCGGGAACTGGATCCTACGAGCAGTACTTC
many,TRBJ2-1,TRBV10-3,TRBD2,CAISGKLASQPYNEQFF,TGTGCCATCAGTGGGAAACTAGCGAGTCAGCCCTACAATGAGCAGTTCTTC
-,TRBJ2-1,TRBV4-2,TRBD2,CASSQDTSGSSYNEQFF,TGTGCCAGCAGCCAAGATACTAGCGGGAGCTCCTACAATGAGCAGTTCTTC
-,TRBJ2-5,TRBV6-5,-,CASSSQGLQETQYF,TGTGCCAGCAGTTCTCAGGGGCTGCAAGAGACCCAGTACTTC
-,TRBJ2-3,TRBV29-1,-,CSVEVWEPLSDTQYF,TGCAGCGTTGAAGTATGGGAGCCCCTGTCAGATACGCAGTATTTT
-,TRBJ2-7,TRBV14,TRBD1,CASSQEFTGQGSPGSYEQYF,TGTGCCAGCAGCCAAGAGTTTACGGGACAGGGGAGCCCTGGGTCCTACGAGCAGTACTTC
-,TRBJ1-2,TRBV7-9,-,CASSFFLSYGYTF,TGTGCCAGCAGTTTCTTTCTTTCCTATGGCTACACCTTC
-,TRBJ2-5,TRBV2,-,CASRGDGKTQYF,TGTGCCAGCAGGGGTGACGGGAAGACCCAGTACTTC
-,TRBJ1-5,TRBV6-6,-,CASSFDRSGNQPQHF,TGTGCCAGCAGTTTCGACAGGTCCGGGAATCAGCCCCAGCATTTT
-,TRBJ1-1,TRBV19,-,CASSIRGKNTEAFF,TGTGCCAGTAGTATTAGGGGGAAGAACACTGAAGCTTTCTTT
-,TRBJ1-5,TRBV4-3,TRBD1,CASSQSSGGQPQHF,TGCGCCAGCAGCCAATCATCAGGGGGACAGCCCCAGCATTTT
-,TRBJ2-1,TRBV15,-,CATSRSGGREQFF,TGTGCCACCAGCAGGTCCGGAGGAAGAGAGCAGTTCTTC
-,TRBJ2-7,TRBV19,TRBD2,CASSPLAGAVYEQYF,TGTGCCAGTAGTCCTCTAGCGGGAGCAGTCTACGAGCAGTACTTC
-,TRBJ2-7,TRBV28,-,CASSSGTGAGGYEQYF,TGTGCCAGCAGTTCCGGAACGGGAGCCGGAGGTTACGAGCAGTACTTC
-,TRBJ1-5,TRBV2,-,CASSVGQNNQPQHF,TGTGCCAGCAGTGTTGGACAGAACAATCAGCCCCAGCATTTT
-,TRBJ1-5,TRBV6-5,-,CASSSGGQPQHF,TGTGCCAGCAGTTCGGGCGGGCAGCCCCAGCATTTT
few,TRBJ2-7,TRBV9,TRBD2,CASSVERGAHYEQYF,TGTGCCAGCAGCGTAGAGCGGGGAGCTCACTACGAGCAGTACTTC
-,TRBJ1-2,TRBV7-6,TRBD1,CASTNFRGSGRNWGYGYTF,TGTGCCAGCACCAACTTCAGGGGGTCAGGGAGGAATTGGGGCTATGGCTACACCTTC
-,TRBJ2-5,TRBV2,-,CASRWGEETQYF,TGTGCCAGCCGTTGGGGAGAAGAGACCCAGTACTTC
-,TRBJ1-1,TRBV9,TRBD1,CASSAGTGPTEAFF,TGTGCCAGCAGCGCGGGGACAGGGCCAACTGAAGCTTTCTTT